This T cell receptor (beta chain) was obtained from a study of blood T cell repertoires in COVID-19. The wider study: The samples span acute and convalescent COVID-19 from the United States, Italy and Spain.

Produced via immunoSEQ multiplex PCR; TCRdb's table is partial and in-frame only. The sample shows just over 150,000 clones, roughly 82% of them seen only once. Seattle researchers signed up patients amid active infection and tracked them longitudinally. The CDR3 length is 16 residues. The V and J ends lost 0 bases and 12 bases, in that order; junction bases with no gene match: 13. CDR1 and CDR2 from the germline V gene are SGHNT and YYREEE (reference sequence). The sequenced sample consisted of peripheral blood. The rearrangement joins TRBV5-4 to TRBJ2-1, with 9 bases lining up with TRBD2. The clonotype comes from a woman in her forties with COVID-19, enrolled during active disease. In nucleotides, the CDR3 is TGTGCCAGCAGCTTGGCCGCGGCTAGCGGGACTCCGGGGCAGTTCTTC. It is translated as CASSLAAASGTPGQFF.